This T cell receptor beta chain was observed in a study of T-cell memory formation after mild COVID-19. Study details: The TCR clusters were mostly specific to one donor.

The germline CDR1 and CDR2 sequences are SQVTM and ANQGSEA. This CDR3 is 15 amino acids long. Trimming took off 3 bases at V and 0 bases at J, with 12 bases between the two ends. This clonotype was picked up a small number of times. What it binds is unknown. One entry per CDR3 protein, called by TCRdb with MiXCR from the 5' RACE reads. The table records some 310,000 distinct CDR3 sequences, under 25% of them present only once. Regarding the study as a whole: Several responding clones turned up in pre-infection memory, indicating that cross-reactive memory may have taken part.

The TCR was taken from a man in his late teens or twenties who had mild COVID-19 (a few samples of this study predate the infection). Cell type and time point are not known. This chain joins TRBV29-1 and TRBJ1-3, with D perhaps matching TRBD1 (6 bases). Sequenced sample: PBMCs or a T cell subset sorted from them (not recorded which). The CDR3 sequence is CSVEGGLSSGNTIYF. Written as DNA, the CDR3 is TGCAGCGTTGAGGGGGGGCTCAGCTCTGGAAACACCATATATTTT. The variable domain in full, completed from reference TRBV29-1 and TRBJ1-3, reads SAVISQKPSRDICQRGTSLTIQCQVDSQVTMMFWYRQQPGQSLTLIATANQGSEATYESGFVIDKFPISRPNLTFSTLTVSNMSPEDSSIYLCSVEGGLSSGNTIYFGEGSWLTVV.